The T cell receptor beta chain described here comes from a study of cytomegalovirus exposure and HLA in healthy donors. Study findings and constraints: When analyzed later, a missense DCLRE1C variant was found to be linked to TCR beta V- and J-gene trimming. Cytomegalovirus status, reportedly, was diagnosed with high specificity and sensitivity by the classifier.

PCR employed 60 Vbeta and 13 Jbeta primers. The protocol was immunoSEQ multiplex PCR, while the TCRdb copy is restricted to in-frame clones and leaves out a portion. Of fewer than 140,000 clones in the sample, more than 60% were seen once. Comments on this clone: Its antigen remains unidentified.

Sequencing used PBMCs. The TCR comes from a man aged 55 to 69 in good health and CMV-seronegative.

The CDR3 DNA is TGCGCCAGCAGCTTGGGAGTGGGGCGAACAGATACGCAGTATTTT. Its protein product is CASSLGVGRTDTQYF. V gene TRBV5-1 combines with J gene TRBJ2-3, with a tentative D call TRBD1 (5 bases). The CDR3 contains 15 residues. V was clipped by 0 bases and J by 3 bases, with 11 bases between them. Germline values: CDR1 SGHRS, CDR2 YFSETQ.